This T cell receptor (beta chain) is drawn from a study of blood T cell repertoires in COVID-19. Overall study context: Sample material is recorded as cDNA or gDNA derived from T cells, B-cell-depleted T cells, or PBMCs.

The protocol was immunoSEQ multiplex PCR, while the TCRdb copy is restricted to in-frame clones and leaves out a portion. The data show around 160,000 clones, approximately 80% seen once. In germline, CDR1 is KGHDR, CDR2 SFDVKD. Trimming removed 3 bases at V and 6 bases at J, with 10 bases between. The CDR3 consists of 14 residues. Input material: PBMCs or T cells enriched from blood (not recorded which). The TCR sequence derives from a man between 40 and 49 years old who had recovered from COVID-19. The rearrangement uses TRBV24-1 and TRBJ2-2, with D possibly matching TRBD2 (5 bases). CDR3 sequence reads: CATSDPSKPGELFF. Here the CDR3 DNA reads TGTGCCACCAGTGATCCTAGCAAACCCGGGGAGCTGTTTTTT.